This T cell receptor beta chain is drawn from a study of shared clonotypes between healthy human individuals (dated by TCRdb to the early 2020s). A note on the overall study: A couple of women and a few men aged 18 to 49 years were included in the cohort. Per donor, three plates each were used for CD4 naive and CD4 memory, two for CD8 naive, and one for CD8 memory. To estimate repertoire size and how much clonotype sharing occurs between individuals, the study deeply sequenced the blood TCR repertoires of 5 or 6 healthy adults. To increase sequencing depth and limit assay-specific biases, TCR repertoire library preparation and sequencing were carried out by different laboratories using diverse techniques. Between about 0.8 and 9 billion PBMCs per donor were obtained by leukapheresis.

The cysteine opens and the phenylalanine closes a CDR3 of 16 amino acids. Only CDR3 DNA remains: 48 bases, in frame from the first base. Via the germline V gene, CDR1 is MGHRA and CDR2 YSYEKL. A distance of 10 bases separates the germline ends of V and J, which lose 0 bases and 0 bases respectively. Study-wide findings and limitations: Naive subsets generally had larger estimated clonotype richness than memory subsets did. Approximately 5% of naive CD4, 3.5% of naive CD8, 2% to 2.5% of memory CD4, and 0.4% of memory CD8 clonotypes were shared across a handful of donors. Sampling was restricted to blood, and TCR repertoires in tissues likely differ from the TCR repertoires found in blood. Even with the large sequencing depth, rarefaction of the sorted-subset datasets indicated that sequencing was incomplete. Pairwise subsampling led to the expectation that sequencing depth would affect the degree of clonotype sharing among donors. Because the study included a small number of donors, the genetic and exposure-history diversity represented was limited. Higher generation probabilities were observed for clonotypes shared by all four sorted-subset donors than for non-shared clonotypes.

About this clone itself: No cognate antigen has been identified for it. No base-level quality is on record; no much larger clone is a single base apart.

CD8 naive samples were obtained by positive selection for CCR7 among CD45RO-negative cells, yielding a CD45RA+CCR7+ population from which TemRA cells were excluded. Donors were healthy HIV-negative adults with no recently reported acute infections or vaccinations. Every donor was a Caucasian adult living in Nashville, Tennessee, USA. After blood collection by leukapheresis, PBMCs were isolated using Ficoll-Histopaque density gradient centrifugation and then cryopreserved in the vapor phase of liquid nitrogen. Analytical flow cytometry was used to check the purity and quantity of each magnetically sorted T cell population. Each sorted fraction had its genomic DNA isolated and then quantified by UV absorbance on a Nanodrop 2000c. TCR CDR3 regions were amplified from genomic DNA by multiplex PCR using the deep immunoSEQ assay. Genomic DNA extracted from each cell subset was distributed evenly over all wells of several immunoSEQ 96-well plates, and each plate served as one replicate. For sorted subsets, each replicate PCR was loaded with 200 to 250 ng genomic DNA, equivalent to some 27,000 T cell genomes. Purified libraries were quantified with a Qubit 3.0 fluorometer, sized on a Bioanalyzer 2100, and re-quantified with the KAPA Library Quantification kit. Each immunoSEQ 96-well plate was sequenced on its own single-read 150-cycle Illumina NextSeq 550 flow cell. From the authors' description of their analysis: Because only junctional sequences without quality scores were contained in the immunoSEQ output, filtering matching that applied to full-length reads could not be performed. Sequences were annotated with PyIR, a Python wrapper for IgBLAST v1.9, using IMGT germline references to assign V/J genes and CDR3. Reads were removed for weak V/J assignments (E-value above 1e-6), missing CDR3, stop codons, out-of-frame junctions, or ambiguous translated residues. V3J clonotypes were defined by identical inferred V gene, J gene, and CDR3 amino acid sequence. To compute the percentage overlap between repertoires, the number of shared unique clonotypes was divided by the size of the smaller repertoire. Richness of each repertoire was evaluated using RTK rarefaction, the Chao1 estimator, and Recon v2.1 estimates of unobserved clonotypes. OLGA was used to compute generation probabilities for all TCRbeta clonotypes that the gDNA method yielded from a few donors. What TCRdb holds here is the immuneACCESS table cut down to in-frame rearrangements. Part of the clones is not present; checked against another copy, under half of the missing clones reflect an unresolved V gene, and the others are unexplained. V, J and clone size reflect that table, while D and trimming were determined from the DNA. This sample has about 2.2 million clones in its table, and approximately 92% of those were observed once. The ten largest clones represent around 1.8% of the sample.

This sequence was found in a man aged 18-30 years in good health. Some clones in this sample may be carry-over from other donors' samples. The V and J segments used are TRBV4-1 and TRBJ2-3, with the D assignment possibly TRBD1 or TRBD2, given 5 matching bases for each. The sequenced material came from naive CD8+ T cells from PBMCs. The cell subset or site label, read with the paper, signifies: CD45RA+CCR7+. The CDR3 sequence is CASSQDRGPSTDTQYF. The nucleotide sequence is TGCGCCAGCAGCCAAGATCGGGGACCTAGCACAGATACGCAGTATTTT.